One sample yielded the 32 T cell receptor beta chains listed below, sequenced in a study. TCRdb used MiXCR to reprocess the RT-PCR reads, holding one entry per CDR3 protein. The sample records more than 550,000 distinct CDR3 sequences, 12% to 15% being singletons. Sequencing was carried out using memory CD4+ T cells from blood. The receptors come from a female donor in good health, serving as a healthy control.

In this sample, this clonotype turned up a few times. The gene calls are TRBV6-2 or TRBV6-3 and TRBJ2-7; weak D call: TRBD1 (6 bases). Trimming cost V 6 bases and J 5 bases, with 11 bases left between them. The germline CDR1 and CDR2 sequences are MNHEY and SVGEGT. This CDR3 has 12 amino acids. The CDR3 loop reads CASRTTGHEQYF. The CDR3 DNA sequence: TGTGCCAGCAGGACAACAGGGCACGAGCAGTACTTC.

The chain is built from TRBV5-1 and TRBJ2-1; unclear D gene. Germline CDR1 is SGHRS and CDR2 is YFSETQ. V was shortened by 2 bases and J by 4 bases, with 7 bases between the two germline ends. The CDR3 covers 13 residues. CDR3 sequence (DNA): TGCGCCAGCAGCTTCCTCCTATACAATGAGCAGTTCTTC. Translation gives CASSFLLYNEQFF.

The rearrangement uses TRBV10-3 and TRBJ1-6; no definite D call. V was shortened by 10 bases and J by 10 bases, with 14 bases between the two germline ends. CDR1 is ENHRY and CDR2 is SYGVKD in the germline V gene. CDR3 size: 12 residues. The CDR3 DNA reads TGTGCCACCGGCCGCGGGGAATCACCCCTCCACTTT. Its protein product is CATGRGESPLHF.

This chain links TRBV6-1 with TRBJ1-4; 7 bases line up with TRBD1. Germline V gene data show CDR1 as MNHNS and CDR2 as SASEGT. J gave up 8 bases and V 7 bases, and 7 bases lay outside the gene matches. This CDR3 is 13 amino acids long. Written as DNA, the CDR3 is TGTGCCAGCAACCCCAGGGGGTACGAAAAACTGTTTTTT. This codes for CASNPRGYEKLFF.

CDR3 sequence (DNA): TGTGCCAGCAGCTTATCCCAGGGGGTGGCTGGCTACACCTTC. Translating gives CASSLSQGVAGYTF. The chain carries TRBV7-9 and TRBJ1-2; 7 bases are shared with TRBD1. CDR3 size: 14 residues. Germline-derived CDR1 and CDR2 are SEHNR and FQNEAQ (reference sequence). J lost 7 bases, V lost 2 bases, and 7 bases had no gene match.

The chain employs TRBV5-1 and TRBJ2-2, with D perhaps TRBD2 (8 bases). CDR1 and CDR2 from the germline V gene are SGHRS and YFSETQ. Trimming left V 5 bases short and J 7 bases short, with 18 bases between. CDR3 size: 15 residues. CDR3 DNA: TGCGCCAGCAGTTCCGGACAGGCGGGGGGCGGGGAGCTGTTTTTT. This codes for CASSSGQAGGGELFF.

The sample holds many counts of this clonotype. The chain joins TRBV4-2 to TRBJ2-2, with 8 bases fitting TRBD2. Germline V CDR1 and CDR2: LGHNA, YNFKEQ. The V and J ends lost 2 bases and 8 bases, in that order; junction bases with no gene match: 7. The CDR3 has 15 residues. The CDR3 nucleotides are TGTGCCAGCAGCCAACTAGCGGGCGAAGCAGGGGAGCTGTTTTTT. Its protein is CASSQLAGEAGELFF.

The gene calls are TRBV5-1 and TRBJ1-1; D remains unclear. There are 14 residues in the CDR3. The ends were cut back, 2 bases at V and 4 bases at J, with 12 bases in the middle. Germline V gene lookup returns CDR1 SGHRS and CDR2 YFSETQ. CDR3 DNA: TGCGCCAGCAGCTTTGAAGGGAGAGGCACTGAAGCTTTCTTT. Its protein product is CASSFEGRGTEAFF.

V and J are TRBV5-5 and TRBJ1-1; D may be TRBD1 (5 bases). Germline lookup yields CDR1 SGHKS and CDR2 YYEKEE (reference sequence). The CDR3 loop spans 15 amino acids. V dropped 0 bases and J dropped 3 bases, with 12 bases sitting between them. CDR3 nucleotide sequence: TGTGCCAGCAGCTTGGGAGCAAGCAGGGACACTGAAGCTTTCTTT. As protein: CASSLGASRDTEAFF.

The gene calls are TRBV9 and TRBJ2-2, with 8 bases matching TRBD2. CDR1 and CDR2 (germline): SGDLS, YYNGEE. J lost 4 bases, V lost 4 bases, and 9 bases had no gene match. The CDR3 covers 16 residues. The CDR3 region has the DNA TGTGCCAGCAGCTCTCAGCGGGAGAGTCGCACCGGGGAGCTGTTTTTT. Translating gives CASSSQRESRTGELFF.

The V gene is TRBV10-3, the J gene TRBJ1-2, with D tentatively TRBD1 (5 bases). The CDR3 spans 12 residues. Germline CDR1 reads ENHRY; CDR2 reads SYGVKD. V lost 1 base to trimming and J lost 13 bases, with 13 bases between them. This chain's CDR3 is CAISEYDTGGTF. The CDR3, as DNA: TGTGCCATCAGTGAGTACGACACCGGGGGCACCTTC.

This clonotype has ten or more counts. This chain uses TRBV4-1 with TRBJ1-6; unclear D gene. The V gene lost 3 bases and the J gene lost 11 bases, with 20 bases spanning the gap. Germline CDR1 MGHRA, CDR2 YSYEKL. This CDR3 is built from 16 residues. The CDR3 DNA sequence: TGCGCCAGCAGCCATGAGGACGGAGACACGGGTACACCCCTCCACTTT. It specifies CASSHEDGDTGTPLHF.

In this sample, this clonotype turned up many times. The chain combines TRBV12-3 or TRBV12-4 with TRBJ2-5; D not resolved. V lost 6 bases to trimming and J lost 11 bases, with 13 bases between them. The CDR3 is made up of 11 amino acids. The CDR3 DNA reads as TGTGCCAGCAGCCCGTCAGGATCTCAGTACTTC. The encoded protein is CASSPSGSQYF.

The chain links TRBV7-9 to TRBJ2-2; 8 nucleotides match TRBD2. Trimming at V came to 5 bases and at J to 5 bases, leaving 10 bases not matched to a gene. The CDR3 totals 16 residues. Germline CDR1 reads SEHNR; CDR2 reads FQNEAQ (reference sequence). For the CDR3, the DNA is TGTGCCAGCAGCCCTCTACTAGCGGCCTATACCGGGGAGCTGTTTTTT. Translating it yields CASSPLLAAYTGELFF.

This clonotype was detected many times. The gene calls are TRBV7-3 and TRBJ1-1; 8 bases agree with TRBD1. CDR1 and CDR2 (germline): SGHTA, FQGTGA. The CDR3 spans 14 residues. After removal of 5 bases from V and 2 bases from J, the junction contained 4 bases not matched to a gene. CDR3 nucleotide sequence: TGTGCCAGCAGCACGACAGGGGCTAACACTGAAGCTTTCTTT. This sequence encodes CASSTTGANTEAFF.

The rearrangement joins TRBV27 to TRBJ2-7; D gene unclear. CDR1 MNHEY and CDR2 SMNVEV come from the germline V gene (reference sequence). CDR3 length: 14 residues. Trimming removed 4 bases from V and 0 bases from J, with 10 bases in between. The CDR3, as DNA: TGTGCCAGCAGTTCCAGGCCCGCCTCCTACGAGCAGTACTTC. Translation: CASSSRPASYEQYF.

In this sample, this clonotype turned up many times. The CDR3 nucleotides read TGCAGTGCTACCGAACCCCTGGGGACTTACAATGAGCAGTTCTTC. Translated: CSATEPLGTYNEQFF. V is TRBV20-1 and J is TRBJ2-1, with D possibly matching TRBD2 (6 bases). Germline-derived CDR1 and CDR2 are DFQATT and SNEGSKA (reference sequence). V gave up 4 bases and J gave up 4 bases, with 17 bases separating them. This CDR3 region has 15 residues.

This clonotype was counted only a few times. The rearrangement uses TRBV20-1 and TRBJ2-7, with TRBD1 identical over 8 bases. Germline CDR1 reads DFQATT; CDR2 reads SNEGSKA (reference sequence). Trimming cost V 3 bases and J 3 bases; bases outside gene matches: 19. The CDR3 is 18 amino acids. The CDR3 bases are TGCAGTGCTAGGGTTGGGGACAGGTTCCTCCGATCCCACTACGAGCAGTACTTC. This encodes CSARVGDRFLRSHYEQYF.

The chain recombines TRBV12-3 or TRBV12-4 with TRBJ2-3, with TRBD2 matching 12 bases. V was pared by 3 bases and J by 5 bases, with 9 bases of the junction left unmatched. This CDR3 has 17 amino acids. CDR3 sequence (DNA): TGTGCCAGCAGTTTGATCCTAGCGGGAGGGCTAGAAGATACGCAGTATTTT. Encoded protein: CASSLILAGGLEDTQYF.

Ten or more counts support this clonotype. CDR3 loop: CASSRGGRQQFF. The CDR3 DNA reads as TGTGCCAGCAGCCGCGGGGGACGCCAGCAGTTCTTC. This chain joins TRBV12-3 or TRBV12-4 and TRBJ2-1, with 7 bases aligning to TRBD2. V shed 6 bases, J shed 11 bases, and the junction held 7 bases outside the gene matches. This CDR3 has 12 amino acids.

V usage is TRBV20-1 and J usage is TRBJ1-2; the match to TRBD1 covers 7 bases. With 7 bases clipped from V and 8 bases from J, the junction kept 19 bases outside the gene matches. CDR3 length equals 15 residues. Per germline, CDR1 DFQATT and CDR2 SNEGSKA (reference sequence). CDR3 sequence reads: CSVRGQGPSLGGYTF. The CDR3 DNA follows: TGCAGTGTAAGGGGGCAGGGGCCCTCCCTTGGAGGCTACACCTTC.

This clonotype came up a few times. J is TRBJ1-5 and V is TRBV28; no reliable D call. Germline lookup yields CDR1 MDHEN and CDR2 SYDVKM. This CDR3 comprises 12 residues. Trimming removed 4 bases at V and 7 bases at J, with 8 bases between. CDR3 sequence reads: CASSSYVQPQHF. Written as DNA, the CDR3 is TGTGCCAGCAGTTCTTACGTGCAGCCCCAGCATTTT.

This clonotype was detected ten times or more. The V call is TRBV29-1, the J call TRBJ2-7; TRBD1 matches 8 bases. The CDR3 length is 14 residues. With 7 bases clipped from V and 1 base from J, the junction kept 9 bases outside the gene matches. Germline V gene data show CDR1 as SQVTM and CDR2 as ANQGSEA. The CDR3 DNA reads TGCAGCGCCCTCCGAGGGACAGGTTCCTACGAGCAGTACTTC. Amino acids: CSALRGTGSYEQYF.

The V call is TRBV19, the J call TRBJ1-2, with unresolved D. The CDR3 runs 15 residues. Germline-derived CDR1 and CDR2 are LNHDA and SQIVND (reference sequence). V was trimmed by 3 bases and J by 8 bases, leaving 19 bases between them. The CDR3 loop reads CASSIVADRGEGYTF. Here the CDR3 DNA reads TGTGCCAGTAGTATCGTGGCGGACCGGGGAGAAGGCTACACCTTC.

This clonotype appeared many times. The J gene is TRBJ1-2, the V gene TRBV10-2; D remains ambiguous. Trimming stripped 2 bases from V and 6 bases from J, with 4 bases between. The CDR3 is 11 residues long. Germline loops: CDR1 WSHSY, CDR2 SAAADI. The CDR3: CASSEDDGYTF. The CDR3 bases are TGCGCCAGCAGTGAGGACGATGGCTACACCTTC.

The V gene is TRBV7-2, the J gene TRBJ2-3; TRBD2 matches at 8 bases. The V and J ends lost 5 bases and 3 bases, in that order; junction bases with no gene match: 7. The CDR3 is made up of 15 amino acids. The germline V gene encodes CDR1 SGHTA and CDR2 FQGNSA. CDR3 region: CASSQRGGGTDTQYF. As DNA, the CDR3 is TGTGCCAGCAGCCAGCGGGGCGGGGGGACAGATACGCAGTATTTT.

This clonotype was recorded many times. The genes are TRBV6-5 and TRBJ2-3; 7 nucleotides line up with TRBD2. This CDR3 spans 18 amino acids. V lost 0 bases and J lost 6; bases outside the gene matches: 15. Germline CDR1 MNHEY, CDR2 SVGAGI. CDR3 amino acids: CASSYSIKSWEGLDTQYF. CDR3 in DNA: TGTGCCAGCAGTTACTCGATTAAGTCGTGGGAGGGCCTTGATACGCAGTATTTT.

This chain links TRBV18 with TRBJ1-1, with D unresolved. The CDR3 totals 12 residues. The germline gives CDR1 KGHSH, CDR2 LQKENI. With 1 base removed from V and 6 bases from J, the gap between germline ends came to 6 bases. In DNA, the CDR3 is TGTGCCAGCTCACCACAGGACGCTGAAGCTTTCTTT. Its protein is CASSPQDAEAFF. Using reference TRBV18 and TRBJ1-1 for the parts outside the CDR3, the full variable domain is NAGVMQNPRHLVRRRGQEARLRCSPMKGHSHVYWYRQLPEEGLKFMVYLQKENIIDESGMPKERFSAEFPKEGPSILRIQQVVRGDSAAYFCASSPQDAEAFFGQGTRLTVV.

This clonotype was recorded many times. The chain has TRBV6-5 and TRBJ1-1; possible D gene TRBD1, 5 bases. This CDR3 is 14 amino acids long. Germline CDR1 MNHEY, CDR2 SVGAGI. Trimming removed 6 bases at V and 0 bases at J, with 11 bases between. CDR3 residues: CASRREGLNTEAFF. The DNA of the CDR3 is TGTGCCAGCAGGAGGGAGGGGTTGAACACTGAAGCTTTCTTT.

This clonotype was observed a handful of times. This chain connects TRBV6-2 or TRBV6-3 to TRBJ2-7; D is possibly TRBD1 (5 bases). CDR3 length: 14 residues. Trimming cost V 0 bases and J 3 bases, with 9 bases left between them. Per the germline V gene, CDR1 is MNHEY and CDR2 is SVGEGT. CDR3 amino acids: CASSYSAGNYEQYF. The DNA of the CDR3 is TGTGCCAGCAGTTACTCAGCAGGGAACTACGAGCAGTACTTC.

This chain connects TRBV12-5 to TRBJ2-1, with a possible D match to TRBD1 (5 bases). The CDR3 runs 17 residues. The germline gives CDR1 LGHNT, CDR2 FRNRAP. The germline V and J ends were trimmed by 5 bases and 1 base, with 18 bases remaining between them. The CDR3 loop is CASGPSTQGHSYNEQFF. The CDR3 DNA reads TGTGCTAGTGGTCCATCAACGCAGGGTCATTCCTACAATGAGCAGTTCTTC.

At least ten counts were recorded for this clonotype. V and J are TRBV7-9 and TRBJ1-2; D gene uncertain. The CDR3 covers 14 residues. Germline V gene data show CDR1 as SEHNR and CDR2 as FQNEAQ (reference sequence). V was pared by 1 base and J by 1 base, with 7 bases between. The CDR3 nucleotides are TGTGCCAGCAGCTTAGGCGGGGTTAACTATGGCTACACCTTC. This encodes CASSLGGVNYGYTF.